Listed here are 20 T cell receptor beta chains from one sample, sequenced in a study of cytomegalovirus exposure and HLA in healthy donors. The PCR contained 60 Vbeta and 13 Jbeta primers. Clones were sequenced by immunoSEQ multiplex PCR, and TCRdb holds only the in-frame ones, with some missing. The table includes roughly 100,000 clones, about 77% detected once. Material: PBMCs. These receptor sequences come from a woman in her forties in good health and CMV-seronegative.

This clone was detected only once. This sequence joins TRBV30 and TRBJ1-5, with a weak D call TRBD1 (5 bases). CDR3 length equals 16 residues. CDR1 and CDR2 (germline): GTSNPN, SVGIG (reference sequence). With 1 base removed from V and 0 bases from J, the gap between germline ends came to 13 bases. CDR3 bases: TGTGCCTGGAGTGATAGGGCAGGGTATAGCAATCAGCCCCAGCATTTT. Encoded protein: CAWSDRAGYSNQPQHF.

The chain carries TRBV2 and TRBJ1-4; tentative D call: TRBD1 (6 bases). Germline V CDR1 and CDR2: SNHLY, FYNNEI. The CDR3 runs to 14 residues. Trimming cost V 5 bases and J 4 bases, with 11 bases left between them. The chain's CDR3 is CASSPDRFNEKLFF. CDR3 DNA sequence: TGTGCCAGCAGTCCTGACAGGTTTAATGAAAAACTGTTTTTT.

In its sample, this clone was seen once. CDR3 nucleotide sequence: TGTGCCAGCAGGGGTTTGGGGCGCGCCGGAGATACGCAGTATTTT. Its protein product is CASRGLGRAGDTQYF. The gene calls are TRBV27 and TRBJ2-3, with a possible D match to TRBD1 (5 bases). This CDR3 has 15 residues. Trimming stripped 6 bases from V and 5 bases from J, with 18 bases between. Looked up from germline, CDR1 is MNHEY and CDR2 is SMNVEV (reference sequence).

The chain couples TRBV6-5 to TRBJ2-2; possibly TRBD2 for D (7 bases). The CDR3 totals 15 residues. Trimming took off 2 bases at V and 5 bases at J, with 12 bases between the two ends. Germline V CDR1 and CDR2: MNHEY, SVGAGI. The CDR3 here is CASSYEGGGTGELFF. CDR3 in DNA: TGTGCCAGCAGTTACGAGGGGGGGGGTACCGGGGAGCTGTTTTTT.

This chain joins TRBV29-1 and TRBJ2-7; 7 nucleotides agree with TRBD1. The germline V gene encodes CDR1 SQVTM and CDR2 ANQGSEA. The CDR3 is made up of 12 amino acids. V dropped 7 bases and J dropped 8; count of bases not matched to a gene: 11. CDR3 in DNA: TGCAGCGCTCGACAGGGTGAAATCAAGCAGTACTTC. Protein sequence: CSARQGEIKQYF.

The V and J genes are TRBV27 and TRBJ1-1, with 7 bases aligning to TRBD1. The CDR3 sequence is 12 residues long. The V gene end was trimmed by 6 bases and the J gene end by 10 bases; junction bases not matched to a gene: 8. Germline V lookup: CDR1 MNHEY, CDR2 SMNVEV (reference sequence). The DNA for the CDR3 is TGTGCCAGCAGCCTCAACAGGGGAAGAGCTTTCTTT. Translation gives CASSLNRGRAFF.

In DNA, the CDR3 is TGTGCCAGCAGTTACGGACCGGGACAGCTTAACTATGGCTACACCTTC. Translated, it gives CASSYGPGQLNYGYTF. The chain combines TRBV6-5 with TRBJ1-2; 7 nucleotides match TRBD1. In germline, CDR1 is MNHEY, CDR2 SVGAGI. After removal of 2 bases from V and 1 base from J, the junction contained 7 bases not matched to a gene. This CDR3 has 16 amino acids.

This clone was seen just once. The chain combines TRBV19 with TRBJ1-4; TRBD1 matches at 9 bases. The CDR3 contains 14 residues. V lost 6 bases to trimming and J lost 7 bases; unmatched junction nucleotides: 6. In germline, CDR1 is LNHDA, CDR2 SQIVND (reference sequence). Here the CDR3 DNA reads TGTGCCAGTAGGAGACAGGGGGAAATTGAAAAACTGTTTTTT. It is translated as CASRRQGEIEKLFF.

The chain joins TRBV11-2 to TRBJ2-1; D ambiguous. The CDR3 has 15 residues. The V gene's germline CDR1 is SGHAT and CDR2 FQNNGV. Trimming left V 3 bases short and J 0 bases short, with 9 bases between. This CDR3 is CASSFGQASYNEQFF. CDR3 in DNA: TGTGCCAGCAGCTTTGGGCAGGCCTCCTACAATGAGCAGTTCTTC.

The chain uses TRBV29-1 and TRBJ1-3; TRBD1 matches 8 bases. The CDR3 covers 17 residues. V lost 5 bases, J lost 4 bases, and 16 bases stayed unmatched. In germline, CDR1 is SQVTM, CDR2 ANQGSEA. The CDR3 loop is CSVRLSGQGVSGNTIYF. DNA for the CDR3: TGCAGCGTTAGGCTCTCTGGACAGGGAGTTTCAGGAAACACCATATATTTT.

The sample holds a few counts of this clone. The V call is TRBV2, the J call TRBJ1-4, with 9 bases that match TRBD1. The V segment lost 6 bases and the J segment 8 bases; nucleotides outside the gene matches: 7. The CDR3 consists of 14 residues. CDR1 and CDR2 (germline): SNHLY, FYNNEI. The DNA for the CDR3 is TGTGCCAGCAGCCAACAGGGGGCTGGAGAAAAACTGTTTTTT. Encoded protein: CASSQQGAGEKLFF.

V gene TRBV11-2 combines with J gene TRBJ1-1; TRBD1 matches at 10 bases. The germline V gene encodes CDR1 SGHAT and CDR2 FQNNGV. The V gene end was trimmed by 3 bases and the J gene end by 5 bases; junction bases not matched to a gene: 3. This CDR3 is 14 amino acids long. The CDR3 protein is CASSLTGGWTEAFF. CDR3 DNA sequence: TGTGCCAGCAGCTTGACAGGGGGCTGGACTGAAGCTTTCTTT.

J is TRBJ2-7 and V is TRBV28; TRBD1 agrees at 9 bases. CDR1 is MDHEN, CDR2 SYDVKM, per germline. This CDR3 region has 15 residues. Losses at the gene ends were 3 bases for V and 4 bases for J; bases not matched to a gene: 7. This chain's CDR3 is CASSFGSGTGYEQYF. For the CDR3, the DNA is TGTGCCAGCAGTTTTGGGTCAGGGACAGGGTACGAGCAGTACTTC.

The CDR3 here is CASSHVIAGGWQETQYF. The CDR3 nucleotides read TGTGCCAGCAGCCATGTAATAGCGGGGGGGTGGCAAGAGACCCAGTACTTC. The gene calls are TRBV7-6 and TRBJ2-5; 11 bases align to TRBD2. This CDR3 contains 17 residues. Unmatched junction bases numbered 10, after V lost 5 bases and J lost 2 bases. The V gene's germline CDR1 is SGHVS and CDR2 FNYEAQ.

CDR3 DNA: TGTGCCAGCAGCTTGGAACTATTGACTAGCGGGGAGCAAGAGACCCAGTACTTC. It yields the protein CASSLELLTSGEQETQYF. The genes are TRBV13 and TRBJ2-5; 11 bases agree with TRBD2. Germline V lookup: CDR1 PRHDT, CDR2 FYEKMQ (reference sequence). This CDR3 comprises 18 residues. Trimming at V came to 3 bases and at J to 2 bases, leaving 11 bases not matched to a gene.

The chain is built from TRBV5-6 and TRBJ2-7, with TRBD1 as a possible D gene (5 bases). The CDR3 is made up of 16 amino acids. Germline-derived CDR1 and CDR2 are SGHDT and YYEEEE. The V gene lost 0 bases and the J gene lost 2 bases, with 15 bases spanning the gap. Here the CDR3 reads CASSLEWGTVTYEQYF. The CDR3 bases are TGTGCCAGCAGCTTGGAATGGGGCACCGTAACCTACGAGCAGTACTTC. The full variable domain, with the rest looked up from reference TRBV5-6 and TRBJ2-7, is DAGVTQSPTHLIKTRGQQVTLRCSPKSGHDTVSWYQQALGQGPQFIFQYYEEEERQRGNFPDRFSGHQFPNYSSELNVNALLLGDSALYLCASSLEWGTVTYEQYFGPGTRLTVT.

This chain joins TRBV5-1 and TRBJ1-2, with D hard to call. The CDR3 covers 15 residues. Trimming took off 5 bases at V and 4 bases at J, with 18 bases between the two ends. The germline V gene encodes CDR1 SGHRS and CDR2 YFSETQ. CDR3 region: CASSRGEPWGYGYTF. In DNA form, the CDR3 reads TGCGCCAGCAGTCGCGGGGAACCCTGGGGCTATGGCTACACCTTC.

The chain has TRBV5-6 and TRBJ2-7, with TRBD2 matching over 7 bases. V shed 1 base, J shed 1 base, and the junction held 2 bases outside the gene matches. CDR3 size: 14 residues. Germline assignment: CDR1 SGHDT and CDR2 YYEEEE. The CDR3 nucleotides read TGTGCCAGCAGCTTGCGGGGGGTATCCTACGAGCAGTACTTC. It codes for CASSLRGVSYEQYF.

Of note for this clone: Different DNA sequences within this sample yield the same CDR3. The chain has TRBV9 and TRBJ2-5, with D maybe TRBD1 (5 bases). The CDR3 runs 13 residues. Germline V gene data show CDR1 as SGDLS and CDR2 as YYNGEE. The V and J ends lost 3 bases and 5 bases respectively, with 11 bases between them. The CDR3 DNA follows: TGTGCCAGCAGCGAAGGGGTCAAGGAGACCCAGTACTTC. Residues: CASSEGVKETQYF. Full variable domain (rest looked up from reference TRBV9 and TRBJ2-5): DSGVTQTPKHLITATGQRVTLRCSPRSGDLSVYWYQQSLDQGLQFLIQYYNGEERAKGNILERFSAQQFPDLHSELNLSSLELGDSALYFCASSEGVKETQYFGPGTRLLVL.

The V and J genes are TRBV7-2 and TRBJ1-1; weak D call: TRBD1 (5 bases). The V end lost 5 bases, the J end lost 2 bases, and 12 bases lay between the germline ends. Germline V CDR1 and CDR2: SGHTA, FQGNSA. The CDR3 extends over 14 amino acids. CDR3 sequence (DNA): TGTGCCAGCAGCCAGGCGGGGGGAAACACTGAAGCTTTCTTT. Translation gives CASSQAGGNTEAFF.